The 20 T cell receptor beta chains given below trace back to one sample, sequenced in a study of blood T cell repertoires in COVID-19. TCRdb's table, derived via immunoSEQ multiplex PCR, lists solely in-frame clones and lacks some. The sample consists of 250,000 to 300,000 clones, 86% of them appearing once. The sequenced sample was peripheral blood. The receptors derive from a man aged 25-45 years with active or convalescent COVID-19.

The rearrangement links TRBV7-3 to TRBJ2-1; D gene unclear. The CDR3 is 15 amino acids. Germline-derived CDR1 and CDR2 are SGHTA and FQGTGA. V dropped 1 base and J dropped 0 bases, with 7 bases sitting between them. The CDR3 sequence: CASSLRGNSYNEQFF. The CDR3 nucleotides are TGTGCCAGCAGCTTAAGAGGTAACTCCTACAATGAGCAGTTCTTC.

V gene TRBV6-2 or TRBV6-3 combines with J gene TRBJ2-7; weak D call: TRBD2 (5 bases). Trimming pared 4 bases from V and 5 bases from J, leaving 15 bases between. The germline V gene encodes CDR1 MNHEY and CDR2 SVGEGT. This CDR3 has 14 residues. The CDR3 nucleotides are TGTGCCAGCAGTTTTGAGCGAGGGTTGGACGAGCAGTACTTC. It translates to CASSFERGLDEQYF.

The rearrangement joins TRBV27 to TRBJ2-7; a weak D match, TRBD1 (7 bases). The germline V and J ends were trimmed by 5 bases and 12 bases, with 14 bases remaining between them. Germline V lookup: CDR1 MNHEY, CDR2 SMNVEV (reference sequence). The CDR3 has 11 residues. This CDR3 is CASSPGGWWYF. The CDR3 nucleotides are TGTGCCAGCAGTCCAGGGGGGTGGTGGTACTTC.

The J gene is TRBJ1-1, the V gene TRBV4-3; D is ambiguous. Trimming cost V 2 bases and J 4 bases, with 8 bases left between them. The CDR3 is 13 residues long. CDR1 and CDR2 from the germline V gene are LGHNA and YSLEER. The CDR3 nucleotides are TGCGCCAGCAGCCAAATCTCGGGCACTGAAGCTTTCTTT. Residues: CASSQISGTEAFF.

The CDR3 DNA is TGTGCCAGCAGTCCCCGGGGGGACTACTACAATGAGCAGTTCTTC. Encoded protein: CASSPRGDYYNEQFF. The chain employs TRBV27 and TRBJ2-1; 7 nucleotides align to TRBD2. Germline lookup yields CDR1 MNHEY and CDR2 SMNVEV (reference sequence). Trimming at V came to 5 bases and at J to 3 bases, leaving 7 bases not matched to a gene. This CDR3 has 15 amino acids.

J is TRBJ2-5 and V is TRBV30; D remains unclear. The germline CDR1 and CDR2 sequences are GTSNPN and SVGIG (reference sequence). This CDR3 has 13 amino acids. V shed 1 base and J shed 4 bases, with 10 bases lying between them. CDR3: CAWSEDLGETQYF. The CDR3 nucleotides read TGTGCCTGGAGTGAAGACTTGGGAGAGACCCAGTACTTC. The full variable domain, completed using reference TRBV30 and TRBJ2-5, is SQTIHQWPATLVQPVGSPLSLECTVEGTSNPNLYWYRQAAGRGLQLLFYSVGIGQISSEVPQNLSASRPQDRQFILSSKKLLLSDSGFYLCAWSEDLGETQYFGPGTRLLVL.

The chain links TRBV10-3 to TRBJ1-5; the D is unclear. Germline-derived CDR1 and CDR2 are ENHRY and SYGVKD. V lost 1 base, J lost 6 bases, and 10 bases lay in between. The length of the CDR3 is 14 residues. The CDR3 reads CAISEYTGSQPQHF. In DNA form, the CDR3 reads TGTGCCATCAGTGAGTATACGGGGAGTCAGCCCCAGCATTTT.

The genes are TRBV6-2 or TRBV6-3 and TRBJ1-6, with TRBD1 matching over 8 bases. Germline V gene lookup returns CDR1 MNHEY and CDR2 SVGEGT. The CDR3 is made up of 20 amino acids. V dropped 6 bases and J dropped 4; count of bases not matched to a gene: 20. CDR3 bases: TGTGCCAGCAGCCAACAACCGGGACAGGAAATCGAAGTTTATAATTCACCCCTCCACTTT. Protein: CASSQQPGQEIEVYNSPLHF.

This chain links TRBV27 with TRBJ1-1; D gene ambiguous. This CDR3 has 14 amino acids. CDR1 and CDR2 from the germline V gene are MNHEY and SMNVEV (reference sequence). Trimming took 7 bases from V and 5 from J, leaving 17 bases between them. CDR3 loop: CASTRRPGGTEAFF. As DNA, the CDR3 is TGTGCCAGCACTCGACGTCCCGGAGGGACTGAAGCTTTCTTT.

This clone has a single count. J is TRBJ2-1 and V is TRBV18; 8 bases are shared with TRBD2. Germline V CDR1 and CDR2: KGHSH, LQKENI. This CDR3 is 14 amino acids long. V lost 6 bases to trimming and J lost 6 bases; unmatched junction nucleotides: 7. As DNA, the CDR3 is TGTGCCAGCTCGGGGACTAGAACTAGCAATGAGCAGTTCTTC. It yields the protein CASSGTRTSNEQFF.

As DNA, the CDR3 is TGTGCCAGCAGCTTAGGAGGGGGCCCTAACTATGGCTACACCTTC. Translated: CASSLGGGPNYGYTF. This chain connects TRBV7-9 to TRBJ1-2, with TRBD1 identical over 7 bases. CDR1 is SEHNR and CDR2 is FQNEAQ in the germline V gene (reference sequence). V trimming: 1 base; J trimming: 0 bases; junction bases outside the gene matches: 2. The CDR3 has 15 residues.

This chain uses TRBV19 with TRBJ2-3; the D gene is possibly TRBD1 (8 bases). The V gene's germline CDR1 is LNHDA and CDR2 SQIVND (reference sequence). Trimming cost V 6 bases and J 2 bases, with 15 bases left between them. The CDR3 runs to 15 residues. CDR3 protein: CASRKDRDYTDTQYF. CDR3 coding DNA: TGTGCCAGTAGAAAGGACAGGGACTACACAGATACGCAGTATTTT. The full variable domain, with the rest looked up from reference TRBV19 and TRBJ2-3, is DGGITQSPKYLFRKEGQNVTLSCEQNLNHDAMYWYRQDPGQGLRLIYYSQIVNDFQKGDIAEGYSVSREKKESFPLTVTSAQKNPTAFYLCASRKDRDYTDTQYFGPGTRLTVL.

In its sample, this clone was seen once. The chain has TRBV19 and TRBJ2-7; D uncertain. The germline V and J ends were trimmed by 4 bases and 2 bases, with 15 bases remaining between them. The CDR3 has 15 residues. CDR1 is LNHDA and CDR2 is SQIVND in the germline V gene (reference sequence). CDR3 region: CASSRETEYTYEQYF. CDR3 in DNA: TGTGCCAGTAGTAGAGAGACGGAGTATACCTACGAGCAGTACTTC.

The V call is TRBV5-1, the J call TRBJ1-2, with TRBD1 matching 8 bases. The CDR3 extends over 15 amino acids. The V gene end was trimmed by 4 bases and the J gene end by 7 bases; junction bases not matched to a gene: 12. Germline V gene lookup returns CDR1 SGHRS and CDR2 YFSETQ. CDR3 sequence: CASSGQGQATGGYTF. CDR3 DNA: TGCGCCAGCAGCGGACAGGGTCAGGCTACGGGTGGCTACACCTTC.

V and J are TRBV29-1 and TRBJ2-1, with 11 bases aligning to TRBD2. The V segment lost 3 bases and the J segment 4 bases; nucleotides outside the gene matches: 2. Germline V gene lookup returns CDR1 SQVTM and CDR2 ANQGSEA. This CDR3 has 14 amino acids. CDR3 bases: TGCAGCGTTGAGCGACTAGCGGGGTACAATGAGCAGTTCTTC. Protein: CSVERLAGYNEQFF.

The V gene is TRBV27, the J gene TRBJ1-5; 8 nucleotides agree with TRBD1. Germline lookup yields CDR1 MNHEY and CDR2 SMNVEV (reference sequence). The V segment lost 6 bases and the J segment 1 base; nucleotides outside the gene matches: 2. The CDR3 length is 14 residues. Written as DNA, the CDR3 is TGTGCCAGCAGCTGGACAGGGAGCAATCAGCCCCAGCATTTT. Protein product: CASSWTGSNQPQHF.

The J gene is TRBJ2-2, the V gene TRBV11-1; 7 bases align to TRBD1. Germline V lookup: CDR1 SGHAT, CDR2 FQDESV (reference sequence). The CDR3 sequence is 16 residues long. V was clipped by 4 bases and J by 5 bases; unmatched bases: 10. The CDR3 protein is CASSSRQGRETGELFF. Here the CDR3 DNA reads TGTGCCAGCAGCTCAAGACAGGGTCGGGAAACCGGGGAGCTGTTTTTT.

This clone was seen more than once but under ten times. This chain connects TRBV4-3 to TRBJ1-1; unclear D gene. V lost 0 bases and J 0 bases, leaving 5 bases between the germline ends. Per germline, CDR1 LGHNA and CDR2 YSLEER. The CDR3 is 14 residues long. The CDR3 protein is CASSQDRMNTEAFF. The CDR3, as DNA: TGCGCCAGCAGCCAAGACAGAATGAACACTGAAGCTTTCTTT.

V gene TRBV5-5 combines with J gene TRBJ1-1; no reliable D call. This CDR3 contains 11 residues. Germline-derived CDR1 and CDR2 are SGHKS and YYEKEE (reference sequence). The ends were cut back, 0 bases at V and 7 bases at J, with 4 bases in the middle. The CDR3 here is CASSLVNEAFF. CDR3 sequence (DNA): TGTGCCAGCAGCTTGGTCAATGAAGCTTTCTTT.

The gene calls are TRBV7-3 and TRBJ1-4, with a tentative D call TRBD1 (6 bases). The CDR3 consists of 17 residues. Germline-derived CDR1 and CDR2 are SGHTA and FQGTGA. Trimming shortened V by 4 bases and J by 8 bases, and 23 bases separated the two germline ends. The CDR3 DNA is TGTGCCAGCAGCTGGGTATCCCTCCCGGGACAAAAGGAAAAACTGTTTTTT. The encoded protein is CASSWVSLPGQKEKLFF.